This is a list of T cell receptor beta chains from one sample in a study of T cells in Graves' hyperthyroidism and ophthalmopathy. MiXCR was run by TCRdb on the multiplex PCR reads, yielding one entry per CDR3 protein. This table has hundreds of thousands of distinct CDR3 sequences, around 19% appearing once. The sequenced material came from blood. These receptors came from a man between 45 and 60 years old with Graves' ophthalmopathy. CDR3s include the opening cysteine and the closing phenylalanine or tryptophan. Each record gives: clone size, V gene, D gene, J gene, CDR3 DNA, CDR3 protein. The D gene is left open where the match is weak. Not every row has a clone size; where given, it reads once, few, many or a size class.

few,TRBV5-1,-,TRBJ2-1,TGCGCCAGCAGCCCGGGGACGAACAATGAGCAGTTCTTC,CASSPGTNNEQFF
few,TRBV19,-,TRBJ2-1,TGTGCCAGTAGTATAGATAGTGGACACCTCTACAATGAGCAGTTCTTC,CASSIDSGHLYNEQFF
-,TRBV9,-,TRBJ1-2,TGTGCCAGCAGCGGGGGATCACCTAACTATGGCTACACCTTC,CASSGGSPNYGYTF
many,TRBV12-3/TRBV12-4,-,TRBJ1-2,TGTGCCAGCAGTTCCTATTCGACCTATGGCTACACCTTC,CASSSYSTYGYTF
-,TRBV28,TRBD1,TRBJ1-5,TGTGCCAGCAGTGACCCCGACAGGGATAGCAATCAGCCCCAGCATTTT,CASSDPDRDSNQPQHF
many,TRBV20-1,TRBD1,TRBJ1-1,TGCAGTGCCCCCCCGCCCTACAGGGGCCTCACTGAAGCTTTCTTT,CSAPPPYRGLTEAFF
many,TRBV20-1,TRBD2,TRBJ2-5,TGCAGTGCTAGAGCAGCTAGCGGGAGAACCGAGACCCAGTACTTC,CSARAASGRTETQYF
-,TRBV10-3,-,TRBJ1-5,TGTGCCGCAACAGACAGGTGGAATCAGCCCCAGCATTTT,CAATDRWNQPQHF
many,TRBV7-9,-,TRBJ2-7,TGTGCCAGCAGCCCCACGCCATTCGAGCAGTACTTC,CASSPTPFEQYF
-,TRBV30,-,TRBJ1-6,TGTGCCTGGAGTGCCAGCAGGGGCGTCGGTTCACCCCTCCACTTT,CAWSASRGVGSPLHF